This T cell receptor (beta chain) was profiled in a study of shared clonotypes between healthy human individuals. Study-level background: The composition of the donors was two women and a few men aged 18 to 49. Study outcomes and limitations: The donor pool, a small one, limited the genetic and exposure-history diversity represented. Among donors, clonotype sharing was expected to be affected by sequencing depth. Only blood underwent sampling, and tissue repertoires likely differ.

Germline V gene data show CDR1 as LNHDA and CDR2 as SQIVND (reference sequence). CDR3 size: 11 residues. V was pared by 6 bases and J by 5 bases, with 7 bases between. Using immunoSEQ multiplex PCR, the repertoire was profiled, and TCRdb retains in-frame clones only, with some absent. Of roughly 500,000 clones in the sample, roughly 80% were seen once. Concerning this clone: What it recognizes is unknown.

Specimen: PBMCs. The receptor was derived from a woman aged 40 to 50 in good health. Some clones in this sample may be carry-over from other donors' samples. The V and J genes are TRBV19 and TRBJ1-1; D unclear. The DNA for the CDR3 is TGTGCCAGTAGGGCAGTGACTGAAGCTTTCTTT. Its protein product is CASRAVTEAFF.